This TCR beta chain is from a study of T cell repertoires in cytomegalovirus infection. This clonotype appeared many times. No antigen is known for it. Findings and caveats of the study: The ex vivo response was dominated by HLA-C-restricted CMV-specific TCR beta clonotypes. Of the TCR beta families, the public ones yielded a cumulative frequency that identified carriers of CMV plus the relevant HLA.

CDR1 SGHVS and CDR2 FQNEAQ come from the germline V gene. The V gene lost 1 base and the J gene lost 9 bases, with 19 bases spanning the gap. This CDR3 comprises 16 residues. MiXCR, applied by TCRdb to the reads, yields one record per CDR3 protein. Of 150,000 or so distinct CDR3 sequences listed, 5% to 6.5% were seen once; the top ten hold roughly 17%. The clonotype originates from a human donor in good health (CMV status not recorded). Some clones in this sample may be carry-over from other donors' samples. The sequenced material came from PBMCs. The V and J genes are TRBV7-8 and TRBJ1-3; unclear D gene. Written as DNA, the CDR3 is TGTGCCAGCAGCTTAGTCAGATCCTCTGGATTATCCACCATATATTTT. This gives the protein CASSLVRSSGLSTIYF.